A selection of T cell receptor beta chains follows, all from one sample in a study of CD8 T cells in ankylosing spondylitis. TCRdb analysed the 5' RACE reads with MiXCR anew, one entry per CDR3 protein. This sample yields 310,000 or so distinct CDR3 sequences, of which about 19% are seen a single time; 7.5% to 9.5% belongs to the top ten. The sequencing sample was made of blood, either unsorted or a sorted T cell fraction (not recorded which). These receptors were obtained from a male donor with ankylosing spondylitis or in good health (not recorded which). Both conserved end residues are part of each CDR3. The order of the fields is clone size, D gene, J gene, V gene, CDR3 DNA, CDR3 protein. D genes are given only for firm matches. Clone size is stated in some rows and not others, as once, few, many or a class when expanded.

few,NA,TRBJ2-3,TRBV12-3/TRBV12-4,TGTGCCAGCAGTTCTTTTAGCGTAGATACGCAGTATTTT,CASSSFSVDTQYF
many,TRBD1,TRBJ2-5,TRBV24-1,TGTGCCACCAGTGAACCGGACAGGTACCAAGAGACCCAGTACTTC,CATSEPDRYQETQYF
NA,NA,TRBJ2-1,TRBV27,TGTGCCAGCAGACCTCCTATTAGCGTGCTCTCCTACAATGAGCAGTTCTTC,CASRPPISVLSYNEQFF
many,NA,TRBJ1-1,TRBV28,TGTGCCAGCAGTCTCGACAGCCTGAACACTGAAGCTTTCTTT,CASSLDSLNTEAFF
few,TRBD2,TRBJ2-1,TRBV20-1,TGCAGTGCCCGGAGCGGGAGCGTTGGCGAGCAGTTCTTC,CSARSGSVGEQFF
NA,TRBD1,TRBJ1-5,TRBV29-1,TGCAGCGTTGGTGACAGGGGACAGCCCCAGCATTTT,CSVGDRGQPQHF
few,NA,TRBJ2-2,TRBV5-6,TGTGCCAGCAGCTTTTTTTTTAGAGGGAACACCGGGGAGCTGTTTTTT,CASSFFFRGNTGELFF
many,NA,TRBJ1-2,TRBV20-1,TGCAGTGCTAGTTGGGGGGGCGGCTATGGCTACACCTTC,CSASWGGGYGYTF
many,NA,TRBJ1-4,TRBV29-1,TGCAGCGTTGCGGGGAGGAACCTGGGGGAAAAACTGTTTTTT,CSVAGRNLGEKLFF
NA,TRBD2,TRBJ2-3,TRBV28,TGTGCCAGCAGAAAAGCCGGGACTAGCGGGAGCCCAGATACGCAGTATTTT,CASRKAGTSGSPDTQYF
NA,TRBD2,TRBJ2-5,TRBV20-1,TGCAGTGCCGTAGGGGTAGCGGGGGGGCTTATGGAGACCCAGTACTTC,CSAVGVAGGLMETQYF
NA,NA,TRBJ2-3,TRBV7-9,TGTGCCAGCAGCTCCTCCGGGACACTCTCAGGCACAGATACGCAGTATTTT,CASSSSGTLSGTDTQYF
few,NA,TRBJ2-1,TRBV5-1,TGCGCCAGCAGCTTGTCGGCCGGGAGCTCCTACAATGAGCAGTTCTTC,CASSLSAGSSYNEQFF
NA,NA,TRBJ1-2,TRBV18,TGTGCCAGCTCACCACCGAACAACTACTATGGCTACACCTTC,CASSPPNNYYGYTF
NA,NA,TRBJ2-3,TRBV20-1,TGCAGTGCTAGAGAGGGGGGTAGCACAGATACGCAGTATTTT,CSAREGGSTDTQYF
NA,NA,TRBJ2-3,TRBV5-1,TGCGCCAGCAGCTTGAGCGGCAGGGGTACTGGAGATACGCAGTATTTT,CASSLSGRGTGDTQYF
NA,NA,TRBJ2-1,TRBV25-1,TGTGCCAGCTCCCGCAGCGGCGCCTACAATGAGCAGTTCTTC,CASSRSGAYNEQFF
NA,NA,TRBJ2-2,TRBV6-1,TGTGCCAGCAGTCCCTACAGCTTGAACACCGGGGAGCTGTTTTTT,CASSPYSLNTGELFF
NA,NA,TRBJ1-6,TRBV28,TGTGCCAGCAGTGCGCAGGGGCTCAATTCACCCCTCCACTTT,CASSAQGLNSPLHF
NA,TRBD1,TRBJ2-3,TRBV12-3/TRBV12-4,TGTGCCAGCAGTTTGAGGACAGGGGGGAGCACAGATACGCAGTATTTT,CASSLRTGGSTDTQYF
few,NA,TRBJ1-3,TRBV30,TGTGCCTGGTCCGGATCTGTTGGAAACACCATATATTTT,CAWSGSVGNTIYF
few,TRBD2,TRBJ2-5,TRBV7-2,TGTGCCAGCAGCTTAGGGTTAGCGGGAGGCCCAGAGACCCAGTACTTC,CASSLGLAGGPETQYF
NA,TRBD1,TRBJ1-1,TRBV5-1,TGCGCCAGCAGGCCACAACAGGGGGCTTGGGCTGAAGCTTTCTTT,CASRPQQGAWAEAFF
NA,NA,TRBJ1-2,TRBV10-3,TGTGCCATCAGTGACCCAGGGGCCGCCTATGGCTACACCTTC,CAISDPGAAYGYTF
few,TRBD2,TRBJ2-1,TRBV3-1,TGTGCCAGCAGCCCCCAAGCGGGAGGGTACAGTGAGCAGTTCTTC,CASSPQAGGYSEQFF
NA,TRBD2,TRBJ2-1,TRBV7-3,TGTGCCAGCAGCTTATGGGGCGGGAGTGGGAATGAGCAGTTCTTC,CASSLWGGSGNEQFF
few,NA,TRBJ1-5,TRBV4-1,TGCGCCAGCAGCCAAGATTATCGACTGCCCCAGCATTTT,CASSQDYRLPQHF
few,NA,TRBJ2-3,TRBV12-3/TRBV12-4,TGTGCCAGCAGACCTGACCGGGCCTTCGATACGCAGTATTTT,CASRPDRAFDTQYF
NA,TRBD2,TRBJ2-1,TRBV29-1,TGCAGCGTTGAGCCCACTAGCGGCTCCTACAATGAGCAGTTCTTC,CSVEPTSGSYNEQFF
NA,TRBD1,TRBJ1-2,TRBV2,TGTGCCAGCAGAAGGGGGCCAGTTTACGGCTACACCTTC,CASRRGPVYGYTF
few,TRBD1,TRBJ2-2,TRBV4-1,TGCGCCAGCAGCGTAGACAGGGGGCCCACCGGGGAGCTGTTTTTT,CASSVDRGPTGELFF
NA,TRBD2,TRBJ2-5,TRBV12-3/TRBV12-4,TGTGCCAGCAGTGCCCGCCTAGCGGGAGTGGGACAAGAGACCCAGTACTTC,CASSARLAGVGQETQYF
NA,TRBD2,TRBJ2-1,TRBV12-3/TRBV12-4,TGTGCCAGCAGTTTAAGAGCGGGGAGGTACAATGAGCAGTTCTTC,CASSLRAGRYNEQFF
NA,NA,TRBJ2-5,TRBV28,TGTGCCAGCAGTTGGGATGAGACCCAGTACTTC,CASSWDETQYF
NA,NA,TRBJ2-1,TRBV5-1,TGCGCCAGCAGAGCTTTATCGGCGGTACCCTACAATGAGCAGTTCTTC,CASRALSAVPYNEQFF
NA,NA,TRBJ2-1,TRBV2,TGTGCCAGCACAGGACTTGACAATGAGCAGTTCTTC,CASTGLDNEQFF
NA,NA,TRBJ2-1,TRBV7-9,TGTGCCAGCAGCCCGACCCTCGGGCATGAGCAGTTCTTC,CASSPTLGHEQFF
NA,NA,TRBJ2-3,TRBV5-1,TGCGCCAGCAGCCCCGCACCGACAAAAGATACGCAGTATTTT,CASSPAPTKDTQYF